This T cell receptor (beta chain) emerged from a study of T cells after yellow fever vaccination. Study overall: Some fractions had low cell numbers, and these were prepared with SMART-Seq v4 Ultra Low Input.

J lost 7 bases, V lost 4 bases, and 9 bases had no gene match. CDR1 is SEHNR and CDR2 is FQNEAQ in the germline V gene (reference sequence). The CDR3 covers 16 residues. TCRdb called the 5' RACE reads again in MiXCR, with one record for every CDR3 protein. The sample contains some 500,000 distinct CDR3 sequences, 13% of which appear only once. This receptor was identified in a man aged 25 to 40 who received the YFV17D yellow fever vaccine. This rearrangement joins TRBV7-9 to TRBJ2-1; 11 nucleotides match TRBD2. The specimen was PBMCs, collected on the day of the yellow fever booster vaccination. CDR3 in DNA: TGTGCCAGCAGCTCCCTCCTAACTAGCGGGAGTAATGAGCAGTTCTTC. This encodes CASSSLLTSGSNEQFF.